The sequence of this T cell receptor (beta chain) was determined in a study of shared clonotypes between healthy human individuals. The study, taken as a whole, reports: Only blood was sampled, and tissue TCR repertoires likely differ from blood ones. Clonotypes that were shared across a handful of donors made up roughly 5% of naive CD4 clonotypes.

A remark on this clone: Its antigen remains unknown.

Generated by immunoSEQ multiplex PCR, the TCRdb table keeps only in-frame clones and is missing some. Counted here are about 2.4 million clones, approximately 90% occurring once; the ten biggest clones make up roughly 0.14%. In germline, CDR1 is SNHLY, CDR2 FYNNEI. Trimming cost V 7 bases and J 3 bases, with 10 bases left between them. CDR3 size: 13 residues. The rearrangement joins TRBV2 to TRBJ1-5; the D is unclear. This TCR was sampled from a man between 18 and 29 years old in good health. Specimen: naive CD4+ T cells sorted from blood. Subset here: CD45RA+ positively selected. The CDR3 sequence: CASTPLNNQPQHF. CDR3 nucleotides: TGTGCCAGCACTCCCCTTAACAATCAGCCCCAGCATTTT.